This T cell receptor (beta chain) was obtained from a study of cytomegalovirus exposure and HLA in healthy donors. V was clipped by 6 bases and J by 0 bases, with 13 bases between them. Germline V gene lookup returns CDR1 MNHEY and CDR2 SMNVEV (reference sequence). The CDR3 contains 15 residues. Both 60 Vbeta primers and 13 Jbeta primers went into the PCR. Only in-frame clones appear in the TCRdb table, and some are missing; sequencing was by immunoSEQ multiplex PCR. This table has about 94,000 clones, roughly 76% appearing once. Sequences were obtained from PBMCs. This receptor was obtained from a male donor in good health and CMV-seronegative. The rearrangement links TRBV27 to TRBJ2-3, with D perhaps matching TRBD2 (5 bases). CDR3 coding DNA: TGTGCCAGCAGATTGAAGAGGAGGAGCACAGATACGCAGTATTTT. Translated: CASRLKRRSTDTQYF.